The text below deals with one T cell receptor beta chain. Profiled with immunoSEQ multiplex PCR; TCRdb holds only in-frame clones, not every one. The table includes about 160,000 clones, around 80% detected once. This sample was included in a study of blood T cell repertoires in COVID-19. Study-wide background: Italy, Spain and the United States were the sources of the convalescent and acute COVID-19 samples.

V was shortened by 0 bases and J by 4 bases, with 12 bases between the two germline ends. This CDR3 has 16 residues. The germline V gene has CDR1 LGHNA and CDR2 YSLEER. The J gene is TRBJ2-2, the V gene TRBV4-3, with no clear D. The sequencing input was peripheral blood. The clonotype comes from a man aged 55 to 70 with acute or convalescent COVID-19. CDR3 DNA sequence: TGCGCCAGCAGCCAAGAGGTAGCTGAGGCCACCGGGGAGCTGTTTTTT. Encoded protein: CASSQEVAEATGELFF.